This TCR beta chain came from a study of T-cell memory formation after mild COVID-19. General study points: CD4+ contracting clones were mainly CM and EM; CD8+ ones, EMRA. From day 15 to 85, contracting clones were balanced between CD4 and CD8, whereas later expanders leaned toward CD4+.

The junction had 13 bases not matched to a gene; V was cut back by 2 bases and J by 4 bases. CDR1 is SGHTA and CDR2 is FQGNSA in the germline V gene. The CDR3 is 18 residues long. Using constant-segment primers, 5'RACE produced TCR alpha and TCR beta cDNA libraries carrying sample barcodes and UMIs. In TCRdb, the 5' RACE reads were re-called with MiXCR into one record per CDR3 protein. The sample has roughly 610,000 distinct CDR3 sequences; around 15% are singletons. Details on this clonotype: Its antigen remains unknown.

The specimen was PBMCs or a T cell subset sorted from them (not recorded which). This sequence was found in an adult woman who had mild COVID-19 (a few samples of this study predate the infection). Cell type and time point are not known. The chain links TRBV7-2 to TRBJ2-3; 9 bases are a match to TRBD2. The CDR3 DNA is TGTGCCAGCAGCTTACGGGCAGGGGGTAGCGGGAGTTCAGATACGCAGTATTTT. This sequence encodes CASSLRAGGSGSSDTQYF. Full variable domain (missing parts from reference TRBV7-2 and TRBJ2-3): GAGVSQSPSNKVTEKGKDVELRCDPISGHTALYWYRQSLGQGLEFLIYFQGNSAPDKSGLPSDRFSAERTGGSVSTLTIQRTQQEDSAVYLCASSLRAGGSGSSDTQYFGPGTRLTVL.